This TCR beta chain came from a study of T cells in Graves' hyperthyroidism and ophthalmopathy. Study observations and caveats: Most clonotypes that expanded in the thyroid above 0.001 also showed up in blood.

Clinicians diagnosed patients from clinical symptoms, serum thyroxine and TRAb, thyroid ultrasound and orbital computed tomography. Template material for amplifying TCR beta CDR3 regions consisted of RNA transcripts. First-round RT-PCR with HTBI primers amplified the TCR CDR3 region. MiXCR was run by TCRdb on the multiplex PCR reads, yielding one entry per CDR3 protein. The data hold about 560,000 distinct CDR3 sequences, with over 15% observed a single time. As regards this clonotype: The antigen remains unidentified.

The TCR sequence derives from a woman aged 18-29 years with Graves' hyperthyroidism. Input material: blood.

CDR3 sequence reads: CASSSSLGLAGGRPNEQFF. The CDR3 region has the DNA TGTGCCAGCAGCTCTTCATTAGGACTAGCGGGAGGGCGGCCCAATGAGCAGTTCTTC. The V call is TRBV7-2, the J call TRBJ2-1; the match to TRBD2 covers 15 bases. V lost 4 bases, J lost 6 bases, and 13 bases stayed unmatched. Per germline, CDR1 SGHTA and CDR2 FQGNSA. The CDR3 length is 19 residues.